These 25 T cell receptor beta chains were sequenced from one sample in a study of neurological immune-mediated disorders. From the 5' RACE reads, TCRdb called clonotypes with MiXCR, one entry per CDR3 protein. This table holds more than 15,000 distinct CDR3 sequences, roughly 15% found once. Sequenced: PBMCs. The receptors derive from a man in his 60s with HTLV-1-associated myelopathy (HAM/TSP).

J is TRBJ2-7 and V is TRBV20-1; TRBD1 might be the D (5 bases). Germline CDR1 is DFQATT and CDR2 is SNEGSKA (reference sequence). This CDR3 contains 15 residues. Deletions cut 0 bases from V and 5 bases from J, with 17 bases between. The CDR3 spells CSARDLVQVIHEQYF. In nucleotides, the CDR3 is TGCAGTGCTAGAGATCTTGTACAGGTCATCCACGAGCAGTACTTC.

Judged by abundance, this clonotype is large. The chain uses TRBV7-2 and TRBJ2-3; no clear D gene. Germline CDR1 reads SGHTA; CDR2 reads FQGNSA. Deletions cut 4 bases from V and 1 base from J, with 3 bases between. This CDR3 has 12 amino acids. CDR3 bases: TGTGCCAGCAGCTGGGGCACAGATACGCAGTATTTT. Translated: CASSWGTDTQYF. The full variable domain, rest sourced from reference TRBV7-2 and TRBJ2-3, is GAGVSQSPSNKVTEKGKDVELRCDPISGHTALYWYRQSLGQGLEFLIYFQGNSAPDKSGLPSDRFSAERTGGSVSTLTIQRTQQEDSAVYLCASSWGTDTQYFGPGTRLTVL.

The chain combines TRBV5-1 with TRBJ1-6; possible D gene TRBD1, 6 bases. Germline-derived CDR1 and CDR2 are SGHRS and YFSETQ. The CDR3 runs 15 residues. The ends were cut back, 2 bases at V and 4 bases at J, with 10 bases in the middle. The CDR3 DNA is TGCGCCAGCAGCTTTGGGGGACAATATAATTCACCCCTCCACTTT. Amino acids: CASSFGGQYNSPLHF.

This clonotype has ten or more counts. The CDR3: CASTDRNSNQPQHF. Written as DNA, the CDR3 is TGTGCCAGTACCGACAGGAATAGCAATCAGCCCCAGCATTTT. This rearrangement joins TRBV5-6 to TRBJ1-5; a possible D gene is TRBD1 (6 bases). The germline V gene has CDR1 SGHDT and CDR2 YYEEEE. With 8 bases removed from V and 0 bases from J, the gap between germline ends came to 12 bases. The CDR3 consists of 14 residues. The complete variable domain, with remaining parts taken from reference TRBV5-6 and TRBJ1-5, reads DAGVTQSPTHLIKTRGQQVTLRCSPKSGHDTVSWYQQALGQGPQFIFQYYEEEERQRGNFPDRFSGHQFPNYSSELNVNALLLGDSALYLCASTDRNSNQPQHFGDGTRLSIL.

This clonotype was detected ten times or more. The chain joins TRBV6-5 to TRBJ1-5; D uncertain. Germline assignment: CDR1 MNHEY and CDR2 SVGAGI. V shed 6 bases and J shed 4 bases, with 13 bases lying between them. This CDR3 region has 14 residues. The chain's CDR3 is CASRPVGRNQPQHF. CDR3 bases: TGTGCCAGCAGACCAGTCGGGCGAAATCAGCCCCAGCATTTT.

V is TRBV5-1 and J is TRBJ2-1, with D perhaps matching TRBD1 (5 bases). The CDR3 loop spans 13 amino acids. The germline V and J ends were trimmed by 4 bases and 14 bases, with 19 bases remaining between them. The germline V gene encodes CDR1 SGHRS and CDR2 YFSETQ. The CDR3 is CASSPGPAQEKFF. DNA of the CDR3: TGCGCCAGCAGCCCGGGCCCTGCACAGGAGAAGTTCTTC.

At least ten counts were recorded for this clonotype. The chain is built from TRBV7-2 and TRBJ1-1; 10 nucleotides agree with TRBD1. V lost 5 bases and J lost 3; bases outside the gene matches: 6. The CDR3 is made up of 15 amino acids. CDR1 and CDR2 from the germline V gene are SGHTA and FQGNSA. The CDR3 sequence: CASSPRDRGYTEAFF. CDR3 nucleotides: TGTGCCAGCAGCCCGCGGGACAGGGGTTACACTGAAGCTTTCTTT.

This clonotype has ten or more counts. V gene TRBV6-6 combines with J gene TRBJ2-2; D is possibly TRBD2 (6 bases). This CDR3 has 14 residues. V was clipped by 7 bases and J by 7 bases, with 16 bases between them. Germline V CDR1 and CDR2: MNHNY, SVGAGI (reference sequence). The CDR3 DNA reads as TGTGCCAGCATTTCTGGCGGGGCGGGCGGGGAGCTGTTTTTT. This encodes CASISGGAGGELFF.

This clonotype has at least ten counts. Being one base from a much bigger clone, this may be a read error. This rearrangement joins TRBV27 to TRBJ2-3, with D maybe TRBD1 (7 bases). This CDR3 spans 16 amino acids. Trimming stripped 6 bases from V and 4 bases from J, with 20 bases between. Germline V CDR1 and CDR2: MNHEY, SMNVEV (reference sequence). In nucleotides, the CDR3 is TGTGCCAGCAGAAGAGGTGGGCAGGGGGGATCAGATACGCAGTATTTT. It yields the protein CASRRGGQGGSDTQYF.

This clonotype appeared many times. This chain joins TRBV5-1 and TRBJ1-2; no clear D gene. Trimming left V 5 bases short and J 4 bases short, with 18 bases between. CDR1 SGHRS and CDR2 YFSETQ come from the germline V gene. The CDR3 runs to 15 residues. The CDR3 is CASRARWEFSYGYTF. The CDR3 DNA is TGCGCCAGCAGAGCTCGGTGGGAGTTTAGCTATGGCTACACCTTC.

This clonotype has at least ten counts. This rearrangement joins TRBV12-3 or TRBV12-4 to TRBJ1-5; D is uncertain. Between the trimmed V and J ends, which lost 3 bases and 4 bases, there was a span of 13 bases. CDR3 length equals 15 residues. The CDR3 loop reads CASSLMGRENQPQHF. The CDR3 nucleotides are TGTGCCAGCAGTTTGATGGGCCGGGAAAATCAGCCCCAGCATTTT.

This clonotype was picked up many times. The rearrangement links TRBV12-5 to TRBJ1-5; 9 bases match TRBD1. CDR1 LGHNT and CDR2 FRNRAP come from the germline V gene. The CDR3 is 17 amino acids. Unmatched junction bases numbered 12, after V lost 7 bases and J lost 2 bases. In DNA, the CDR3 is TGTGCTAGTGCCTCAGGACAGGGGCTGACGCGCAATCAGCCCCAGCATTTT. It is translated as CASASGQGLTRNQPQHF.

Ten or more counts support this clonotype. J is TRBJ2-5 and V is TRBV3-1; D might be TRBD2 (5 bases). Per germline, CDR1 LGHDT and CDR2 YNNKEL (reference sequence). The CDR3 contains 13 residues. V was pared by 6 bases and J by 5 bases, with 13 bases between. The CDR3 protein is CASSPTRGETQYF. The DNA of the CDR3 is TGTGCCAGCAGTCCTACCCGAGGGGAGACCCAGTACTTC.

This clonotype is judged medium-sized. The rearrangement joins TRBV7-9 to TRBJ1-2, with a tentative D call TRBD1 (5 bases). V lost 3 bases and J 8 bases, leaving 13 bases between the germline ends. The CDR3 is 13 residues long. Germline V gives CDR1 SEHNR, CDR2 FQNEAQ (reference sequence). In DNA form, the CDR3 reads TGTGCCAGCAGCTTGGGGACCTTCGGCGGCTACACCTTC. Its translation: CASSLGTFGGYTF. Using reference TRBV7-9 and TRBJ1-2 for the parts outside the CDR3, the full variable domain is DTGVSQNPRHKITKRGQNVTFRCDPISEHNRLYWYRQTLGQGPEFLTYFQNEAQLEKSRLLSDRFSAERPKGSFSTLEIQRTEQGDSAMYLCASSLGTFGGYTFGSGTRLTVV.

This clonotype was seen many times. This chain uses TRBV14 with TRBJ2-7; 7 nucleotides agree with TRBD1. Trimming removed 1 base from V and 2 bases from J; junction bases left unmatched: 5. Germline CDR1 reads SGHDN; CDR2 reads FVKESK. The CDR3 has 15 residues. CDR3 nucleotides: TGTGCCAGCAGCCAAGTATGGACAGGCCCCTACGAGCAGTACTTC. As protein: CASSQVWTGPYEQYF.

This clonotype qualifies as large. J is TRBJ2-5 and V is TRBV20-1; D might be TRBD1 (5 bases). Germline values: CDR1 DFQATT, CDR2 SNEGSKA (reference sequence). V gave up 0 bases and J gave up 1 base, with 15 bases separating them. The CDR3 runs to 16 residues. CDR3 nucleotides: TGCAGTGCTAGAGATCAGCTAAAAGGGGCCCAAGAGACCCAGTACTTC. Its translation: CSARDQLKGAQETQYF.

Many counts were recorded for this clonotype. This chain connects TRBV29-1 to TRBJ2-6; possibly TRBD1 for D (6 bases). The CDR3 extends over 18 amino acids. V lost 3 bases to trimming and J lost 0 bases, with 18 bases between them. The V gene's germline CDR1 is SQVTM and CDR2 ANQGSEA. The CDR3 protein is CSVEGRDTVNSGANVLTF. The CDR3 nucleotides are TGCAGCGTTGAGGGTAGGGACACCGTTAACTCTGGGGCCAACGTCCTGACTTTC.

This clonotype appeared many times. The chain joins TRBV7-2 to TRBJ2-3, with D perhaps matching TRBD2 (5 bases). This CDR3 has 14 residues. The germline CDR1 and CDR2 sequences are SGHTA and FQGNSA. V was shortened by 0 bases and J by 6 bases, with 10 bases between the two germline ends. Here the CDR3 DNA reads TGTGCCAGCAGCTTAGCGATTCGGGGTGATACGCAGTATTTT. Residues: CASSLAIRGDTQYF.

The CDR3: CASSPWAHTDTQYF. The CDR3 coding sequence is TGTGCCAGCTCACCGTGGGCCCACACAGATACGCAGTATTTT. The chain recombines TRBV18 with TRBJ2-3; D not certain. Germline CDR1 is KGHSH and CDR2 is LQKENI. The CDR3 runs 14 residues. The V end lost 3 bases, the J end lost 2 bases, and 9 bases lay between the germline ends.

At least ten counts were recorded for this clonotype. V and J are TRBV7-8 and TRBJ2-2; 10 nucleotides align to TRBD2. The CDR3 sequence is 16 residues long. J lost 6 bases, V lost 1 base, and 5 bases had no gene match. Germline CDR1 SGHVS, CDR2 FQNEAQ. The CDR3 nucleotides read TGTGCCAGCAGCTTAGGAGCGGGGGGGCCTCCCGGGGAGCTGTTTTTT. Protein sequence: CASSLGAGGPPGELFF.

Ten or more counts support this clonotype. V and J are TRBV11-3 and TRBJ2-3, with D unresolved. Trimming took 5 bases from V and 0 from J, leaving 9 bases between them. Germline CDR1 is SGHNT and CDR2 is YENEEA. The CDR3 consists of 14 residues. For the CDR3, the DNA is TGTGCCAGCAGCCGGACCACTAGCACAGATACGCAGTATTTT. This sequence encodes CASSRTTSTDTQYF.

This clonotype was picked up a small number of times. The V gene is TRBV4-1, the J gene TRBJ2-3, with 12 bases matching TRBD2. Germline lookup yields CDR1 MGHRA and CDR2 YSYEKL. Trimming cost V 3 bases and J 6 bases; bases outside gene matches: 4. The CDR3 has 15 residues. The CDR3 loop is CASSHSSGGADTQYF. CDR3 coding DNA: TGCGCCAGCAGCCACTCTAGCGGGGGGGCGGATACGCAGTATTTT.

Many counts were recorded for this clonotype. The CDR3 loop is CATSRDQGDNSPLHF. In DNA, the CDR3 is TGTGCCACCAGCAGAGATCAGGGGGATAATTCACCCCTCCACTTT. The chain combines TRBV15 with TRBJ1-6, with 7 bases matching TRBD1. The CDR3 length is 15 residues. With V trimmed by 0 bases and J by 5 bases, 1 base remained unmatched. Germline loops: CDR1 LNHNV, CDR2 YYDKDF (reference sequence).

There are many counts of this clonotype. The chain couples TRBV28 to TRBJ2-7, with D possibly being TRBD1 (6 bases). Germline CDR1 and CDR2: MDHEN and SYDVKM. CDR3 length: 13 residues. Trimming shortened V by 5 bases and J by 1 base, and 9 bases separated the two germline ends. In DNA, the CDR3 is TGTGCCAGCAGTCCCGGACAGTCCTACGAGCAGTACTTC. It is translated as CASSPGQSYEQYF. Based on the CDR3 plus reference TRBV28 and TRBJ2-7, the full variable domain is DVKVTQSSRYLVKRTGEKVFLECVQDMDHENMFWYRQDPGLGLRLIYFSYDVKMKEKGDIPEGYSVSREKKERFSLILESASTNQTSMYLCASSPGQSYEQYFGPGTRLTVT.

This clonotype was seen at least ten times. J is TRBJ1-6 and V is TRBV18, with a possible D match to TRBD1 (5 bases). The CDR3 is made up of 15 amino acids. Germline loops: CDR1 KGHSH, CDR2 LQKENI. Trimming took off 0 bases at V and 6 bases at J, with 9 bases between the two ends. The CDR3 spells CASSPPSGRNSPLHF. The CDR3 bases are TGTGCCAGCTCACCACCGTCGGGACGTAATTCACCCCTCCACTTT.